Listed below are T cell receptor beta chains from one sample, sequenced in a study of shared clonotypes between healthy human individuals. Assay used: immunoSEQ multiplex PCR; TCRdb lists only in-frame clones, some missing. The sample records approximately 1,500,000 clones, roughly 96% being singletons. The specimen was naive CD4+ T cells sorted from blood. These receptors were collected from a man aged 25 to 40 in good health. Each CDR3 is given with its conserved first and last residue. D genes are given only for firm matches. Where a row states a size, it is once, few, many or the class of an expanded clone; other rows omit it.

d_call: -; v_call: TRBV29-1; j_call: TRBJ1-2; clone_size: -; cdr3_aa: CSVSPTGSINYGYTF; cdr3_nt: TGCAGCGTTTCCCCGACAGGATCCATAAACTATGGCTACACCTTC
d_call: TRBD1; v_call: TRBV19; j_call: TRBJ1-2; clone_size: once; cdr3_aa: CASSPTGVAGYTF; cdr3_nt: TGTGCCAGTAGCCCAACAGGGGTCGCTGGCTACACCTTC
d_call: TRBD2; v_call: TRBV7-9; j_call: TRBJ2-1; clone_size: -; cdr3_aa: CASSSGRLAGFSSYNEQFF; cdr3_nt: TGTGCCAGCAGCTCTGGCCGGCTAGCGGGGTTTAGCTCCTACAATGAGCAGTTCTTC
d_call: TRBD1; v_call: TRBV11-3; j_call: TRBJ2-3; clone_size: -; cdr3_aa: CASSLSGTGGANTQYF; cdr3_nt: TGTGCCAGCAGCCTGTCCGGGACAGGGGGCGCCAATACGCAGTATTTT
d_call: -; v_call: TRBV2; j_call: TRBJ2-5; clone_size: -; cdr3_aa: CASRTNQYF; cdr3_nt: TGTGCCAGCAGGACTAACCAGTACTTC
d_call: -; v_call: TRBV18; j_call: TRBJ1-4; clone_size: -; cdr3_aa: CASSTVQRGAEKLFF; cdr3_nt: TGTGCCAGCTCAACGGTTCAAAGGGGTGCGGAAAAACTGTTTTTT
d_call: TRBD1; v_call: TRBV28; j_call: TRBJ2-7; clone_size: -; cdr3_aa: CASRRQGAYEQYF; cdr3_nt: TGTGCCAGCAGGAGACAGGGCGCCTACGAGCAGTACTTC
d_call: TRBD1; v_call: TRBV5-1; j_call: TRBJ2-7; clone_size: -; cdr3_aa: CASSLWTGSYEQYF; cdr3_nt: TGCGCCAGCAGCCTATGGACAGGCTCCTACGAGCAGTACTTC
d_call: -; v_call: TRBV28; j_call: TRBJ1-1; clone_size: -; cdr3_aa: CASRFTGLNTEAFF; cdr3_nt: TGTGCCAGCCGTTTTACAGGGCTAAACACTGAAGCTTTCTTT
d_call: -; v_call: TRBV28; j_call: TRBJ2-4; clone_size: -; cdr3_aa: CASSLAGTIQYF; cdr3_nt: TGTGCCAGCAGTTTAGCCGGGACAATTCAGTACTTC
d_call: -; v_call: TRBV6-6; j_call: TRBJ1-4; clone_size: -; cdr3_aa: CASSLRATNEKLFF; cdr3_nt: TGTGCCAGCAGTTTGCGGGCAACTAATGAAAAACTGTTTTTT
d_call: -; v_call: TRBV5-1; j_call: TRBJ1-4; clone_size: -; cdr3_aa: CASSFVGVNEKLFF; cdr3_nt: TGCGCCAGCAGCTTTGTGGGTGTGAATGAAAAACTGTTTTTT
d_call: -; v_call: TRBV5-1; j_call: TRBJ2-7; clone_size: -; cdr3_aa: CASAGGPGYEQYF; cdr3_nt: TGCGCCAGCGCTGGCGGCCCGGGCTACGAGCAGTACTTC
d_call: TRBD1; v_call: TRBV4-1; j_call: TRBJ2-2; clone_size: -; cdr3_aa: CASSPQMGQGGANTGELFF; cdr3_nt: TGCGCCAGCAGCCCCCAAATGGGACAGGGGGGCGCGAACACCGGGGAGCTGTTTTTT
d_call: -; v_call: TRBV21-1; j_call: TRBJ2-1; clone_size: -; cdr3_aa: CASSKEGQGLYNEQFF; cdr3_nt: TGTGCCAGCAGCAAAGAGGGACAGGGCTTATACAATGAGCAGTTCTTC
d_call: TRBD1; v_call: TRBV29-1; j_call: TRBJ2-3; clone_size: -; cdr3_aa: CSVPGQLHTDTQYF; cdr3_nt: TGCAGCGTTCCGGGACAGCTCCACACAGATACGCAGTATTTT
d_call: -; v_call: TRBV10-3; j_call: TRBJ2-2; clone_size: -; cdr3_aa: CAISGTSNTGELFF; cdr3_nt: TGTGCCATCAGTGGGACTTCGAACACCGGGGAGCTGTTTTTT
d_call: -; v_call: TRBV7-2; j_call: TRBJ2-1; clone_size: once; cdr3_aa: CASSLAGGSGREQFF; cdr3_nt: TGTGCCAGCAGCTTAGCGGGAGGTAGCGGCCGTGAGCAGTTCTTC
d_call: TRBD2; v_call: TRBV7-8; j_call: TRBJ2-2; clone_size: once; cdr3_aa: CASSYTSPGLGTGELFF; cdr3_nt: TGTGCCAGCAGCTACACCTCACCGGGACTAGGGACCGGGGAGCTGTTTTTT
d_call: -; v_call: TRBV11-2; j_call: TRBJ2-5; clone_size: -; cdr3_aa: CASSLAVTWGTQETQYF; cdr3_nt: TGTGCCAGCAGCTTAGCTGTAACTTGGGGGACCCAAGAGACCCAGTACTTC
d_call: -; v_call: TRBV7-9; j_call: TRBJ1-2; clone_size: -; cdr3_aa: CASSRRDYVGYTF; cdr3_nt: TGTGCCAGCAGCCGACGGGACTATGTGGGCTACACCTTC
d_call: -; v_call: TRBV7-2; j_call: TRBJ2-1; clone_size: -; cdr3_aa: CASSLVPGLEQFF; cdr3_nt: TGTGCCAGCAGCTTAGTTCCGGGGCTGGAGCAGTTCTTC
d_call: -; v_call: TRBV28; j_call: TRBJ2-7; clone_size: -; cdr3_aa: CASSLTSRVEQYF; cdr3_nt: TGTGCCAGCAGTTTGACTTCCCGGGTCGAGCAGTACTTC
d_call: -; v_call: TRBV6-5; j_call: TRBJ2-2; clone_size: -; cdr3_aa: CASSPVGGFTGELFF; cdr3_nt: TGTGCCAGCAGCCCCGTTGGGGGCTTCACCGGGGAGCTGTTTTTT
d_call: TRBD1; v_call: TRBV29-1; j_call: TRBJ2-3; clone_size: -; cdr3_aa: CSVRDRVYGTDTQYF; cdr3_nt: TGCAGCGTGCGGGACAGGGTTTATGGCACAGATACGCAGTATTTT
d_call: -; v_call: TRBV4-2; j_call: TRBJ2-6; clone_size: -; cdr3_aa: CASSQRTGANVLTF; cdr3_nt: TGTGCCAGCAGCCAACGGACTGGGGCCAACGTCCTGACTTTC
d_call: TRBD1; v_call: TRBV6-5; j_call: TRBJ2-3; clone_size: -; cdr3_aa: CASSVGTGRNTQYF; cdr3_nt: TGTGCCAGCAGCGTAGGGACAGGGAGAAATACGCAGTATTTT
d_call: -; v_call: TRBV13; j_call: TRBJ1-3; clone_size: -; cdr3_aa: CASSTGPGPGNTIYF; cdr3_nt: TGTGCCAGCAGCACCGGACCCGGACCTGGAAACACCATATATTTT
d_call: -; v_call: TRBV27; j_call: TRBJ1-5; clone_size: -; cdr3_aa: CASSHRAIEPQPQHF; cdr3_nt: TGTGCCAGCAGTCACAGGGCCATAGAACCCCAGCCCCAGCATTTT
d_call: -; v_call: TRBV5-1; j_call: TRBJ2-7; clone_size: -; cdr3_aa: CASSPGRGPGEYF; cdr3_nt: TGCGCCAGCAGCCCAGGACGGGGACCAGGCGAGTACTTC
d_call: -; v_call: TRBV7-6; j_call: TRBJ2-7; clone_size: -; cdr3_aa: CASSLSALGPYEQYF; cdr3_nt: TGTGCCAGCAGCTTGAGTGCTCTCGGGCCCTACGAGCAGTACTTC
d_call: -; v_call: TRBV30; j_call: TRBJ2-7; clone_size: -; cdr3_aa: CAWNPGTGKSTYEQYF; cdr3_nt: TGTGCCTGGAACCCCGGGACCGGGAAATCCACCTACGAGCAGTACTTC
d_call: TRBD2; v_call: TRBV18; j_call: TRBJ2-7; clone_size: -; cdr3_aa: CASSLGLAGDEQYF; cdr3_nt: TGTGCCAGCTCACTAGGACTAGCGGGGGACGAGCAGTACTTC
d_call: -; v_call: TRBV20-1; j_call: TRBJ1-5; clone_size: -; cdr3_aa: CSARRGTTQHF; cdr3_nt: TGCAGTGCTAGAAGAGGGACCACCCAGCATTTT
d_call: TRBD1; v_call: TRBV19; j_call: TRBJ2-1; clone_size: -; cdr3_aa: CASSHPGGNEQFF; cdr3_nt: TGTGCCAGTAGCCACCCAGGGGGCAATGAGCAGTTCTTC
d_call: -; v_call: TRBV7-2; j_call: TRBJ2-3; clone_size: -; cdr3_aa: CASSPSGISTDTQYF; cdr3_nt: TGTGCCAGCAGCCCCAGCGGAATTAGCACAGATACGCAGTATTTT
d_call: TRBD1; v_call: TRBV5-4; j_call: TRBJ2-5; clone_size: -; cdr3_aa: CASSLGTGASQETQYF; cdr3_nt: TGTGCCAGCAGCTTGGGGACAGGGGCTTCCCAAGAGACCCAGTACTTC
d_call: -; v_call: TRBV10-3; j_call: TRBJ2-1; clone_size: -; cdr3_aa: CASWGPPRDEQFF; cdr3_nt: TGTGCCAGTTGGGGGCCCCCTAGGGATGAGCAGTTCTTC
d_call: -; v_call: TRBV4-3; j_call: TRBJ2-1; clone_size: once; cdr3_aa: CASSQDGGGSYNEQFF; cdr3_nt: TGCGCCAGCAGCCAAGATGGAGGGGGCTCCTACAATGAGCAGTTCTTC
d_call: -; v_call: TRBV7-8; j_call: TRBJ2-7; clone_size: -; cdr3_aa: CASTRGARGYEQYF; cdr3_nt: TGTGCCAGCACTAGGGGGGCCCGGGGATACGAGCAGTACTTC
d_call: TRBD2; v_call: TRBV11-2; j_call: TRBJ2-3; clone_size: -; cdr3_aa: CASSVSGGTDTQYF; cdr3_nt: TGTGCCAGCAGCGTTAGCGGGGGCACAGATACGCAGTATTTT
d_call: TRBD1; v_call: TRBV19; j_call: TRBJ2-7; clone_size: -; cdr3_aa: CASSLRDRDYSYEQYF; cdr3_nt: TGTGCCAGTAGCCTCCGGGACAGGGATTACTCCTACGAGCAGTACTTC
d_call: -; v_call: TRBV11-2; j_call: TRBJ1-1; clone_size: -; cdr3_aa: CASSLLRGGNTEAFF; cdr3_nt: TGTGCCAGCAGCCTCCTACGAGGGGGGAACACTGAAGCTTTCTTT
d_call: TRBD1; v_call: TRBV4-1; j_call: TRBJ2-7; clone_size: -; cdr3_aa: CASSQERTGGAYEQYF; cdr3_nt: TGCGCCAGCAGCCAAGAAAGGACAGGGGGCGCGTACGAGCAGTACTTC
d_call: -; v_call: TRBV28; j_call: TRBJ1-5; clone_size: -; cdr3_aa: CASTRSPTRAQPQHF; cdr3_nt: TGTGCCAGCACAAGATCACCGACTAGGGCTCAGCCCCAGCATTTT
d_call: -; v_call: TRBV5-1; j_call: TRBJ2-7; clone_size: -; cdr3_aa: CASSEGLGYEQYF; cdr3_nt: TGCGCCAGCAGCGAAGGTCTGGGTTACGAGCAGTACTTC
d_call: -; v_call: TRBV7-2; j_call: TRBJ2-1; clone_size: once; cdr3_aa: CASSSPGLGQRGEQFF; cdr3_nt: TGTGCCAGCAGCTCCCCCGGACTAGGACAGCGGGGTGAGCAGTTCTTC
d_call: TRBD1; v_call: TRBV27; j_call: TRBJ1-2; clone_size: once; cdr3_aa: CASSSRDRGFWYGYTF; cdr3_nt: TGTGCCAGCAGTTCCCGGGACAGGGGATTTTGGTATGGCTACACCTTC
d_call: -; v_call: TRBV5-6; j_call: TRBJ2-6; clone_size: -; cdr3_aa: CASSFTGRASGSGANVLTF; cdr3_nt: TGTGCCAGCAGCTTTACAGGAAGGGCCTCCGGGTCTGGGGCCAACGTCCTGACTTTC
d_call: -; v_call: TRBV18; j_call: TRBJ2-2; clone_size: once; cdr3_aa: CASSPRKRDTGELFF; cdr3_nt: TGTGCCAGCTCACCACGGAAGAGGGACACCGGGGAGCTGTTTTTT
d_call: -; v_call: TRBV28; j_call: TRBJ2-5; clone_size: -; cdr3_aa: CASSLGGPQETQYF; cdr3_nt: TGTGCCAGCAGTTTAGGGGGGCCACAAGAGACCCAGTACTTC
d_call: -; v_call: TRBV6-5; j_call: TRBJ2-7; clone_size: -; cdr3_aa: CASSYSTGLDEQYF; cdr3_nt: TGTGCCAGCAGTTACTCGACCGGGTTGGACGAGCAGTACTTC
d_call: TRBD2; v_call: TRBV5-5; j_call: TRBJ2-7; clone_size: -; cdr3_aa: CASSSRLAGEREQYF; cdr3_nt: TGTGCCAGCAGCTCGCGACTAGCGGGAGAAAGGGAGCAGTACTTC
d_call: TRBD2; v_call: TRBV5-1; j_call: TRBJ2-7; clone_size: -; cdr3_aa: CASSLEPGGSYEQYF; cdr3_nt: TGCGCCAGCAGCTTGGAACCGGGAGGCTCCTACGAGCAGTACTTC
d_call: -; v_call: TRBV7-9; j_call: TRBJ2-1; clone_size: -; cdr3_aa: CASSLGRTQQIGDEQFF; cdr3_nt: TGTGCCAGCAGCTTAGGACGGACCCAGCAAATTGGGGATGAGCAGTTCTTC
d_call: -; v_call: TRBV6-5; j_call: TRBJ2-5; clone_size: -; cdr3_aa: CASSYATGEQETQYF; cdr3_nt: TGTGCCAGCAGTTATGCGACGGGGGAACAAGAGACCCAGTACTTC
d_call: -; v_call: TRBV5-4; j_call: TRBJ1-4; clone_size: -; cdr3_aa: CASSLPTGKLFF; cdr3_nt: TGTGCCAGCAGCTTGCCCACTGGAAAACTGTTTTTT
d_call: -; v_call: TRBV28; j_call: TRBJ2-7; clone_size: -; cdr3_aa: CASSPRLGHIQYF; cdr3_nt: TGTGCCAGCAGTCCCCGTCTGGGACATATTCAGTACTTC
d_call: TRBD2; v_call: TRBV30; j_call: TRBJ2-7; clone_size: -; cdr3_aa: CASGGTYEQYF; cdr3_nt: TGTGCCTCGGGGGGGACCTACGAGCAGTACTTC